This T cell receptor beta chain was observed in a study of cytomegalovirus exposure and HLA in healthy donors listed by TCRdb under 2017. Background on the whole study: An earlier analysis of some 600 of the donors reported 276 Gb of sequence data and 117 million unique TCR beta sequences obtained from approximately 180 million T cells. Typing coverage varied by locus: roughly 629-630 donors for A, B, C, DRB1 and DQB1; 500 to 550 for DQA1; approximately 610 for DPA1; about 450 for DPB1. To decide whether each TCR beta V gene segment behaved as functional or pseudogenic, an earlier analysis of over 500 of the donors relied on high-throughput TCR beta sequencing. The T cell repertoires of around 730 subjects were profiled by immunosequencing and related to cytomegalovirus serostatus. The study was designed to test whether signatures of past pathogen exposure could be identified by cataloging public T cell receptors. Along with the roughly 610-subject first cohort, a separate validation cohort of 120 different subjects was used. HLA typing included class I and class II loci at four-digit resolution. High-throughput TCR immunosequencing, statistical association of individual TCRs with disease status, and machine learning were combined to predict cytomegalovirus infection status. Among 398 genotyped donors of the cohort, an average of approximately 250,000 unique TCR beta nucleotide sequences were sequenced per donor, 15% to 20% of them non-productive. A later analysis re-examined previously published TCR beta repertoires from about 700 donors and added high-resolution HLA genotyping to investigate patterns of TCR occurrence. The genetic ancestry cluster associated with self-reported Caucasian donors included over 65% of the roughly 400 genotyped donors. Donor age, sex, ethnicity and CMV serostatus were collected together with the repertoire data. Every repertoire in the discovery cohort had been generated on one and the same sequencing platform. Roughly 300 gigabases of sequencing data and tens of millions of unique TCR sequences were included in an early release covering around 600 HLA-typed donors. In the later analysis, no new phenotypic data were used to find candidate immune exposures; instead, reliance was placed on TCR beta sequences and their occurrence across donors. Five DR-DQ haplotypes were handled as single units for association and clustering because linkage in the cohort was strong. Genome-wide SNP genotypes for about 65% of the 666 donors were used in a later genetic analysis, which treated that subset as a discovery cohort.

Worth noting for this clone: Its antigen is still unknown. Qualities for individual bases were not recorded, and no much larger clone is one base off.

From cysteine to phenylalanine, the CDR3 is 17 amino acids long. Of the read, only the CDR3 DNA is kept; its 51 bases are in frame from base 1. The junction shows trimming of 3 bases on V and 2 bases on J, and the gene matches do not reach 9 bases of it. The germline V gene gives CDR1 as SGHRS and CDR2 as YFSETQ. In total, roughly 670 healthy bone marrow donors made up the cohort. Cohort members were all nominally healthy when sampled, although unrecorded immune exposures were likely present. The donor tested CMV seropositive and was one of the 289 seropositive cohort members. Each donor provided a peripheral blood sample, and peripheral blood mononuclear cells were used for TCR beta sequencing. Genomic DNA was extracted from the blood cell samples with the Qiagen DNeasy Blood Extraction Kit. The method behind the library was the immunoSEQ multiplex PCR assay. For the multiplex PCR, a mixture combining 60 forward primers for TCR Vbeta segments and 13 reverse primers for TCR Jbeta segments was used. The CDR3 region of rearranged TCR beta genes was amplified from genomic DNA with a multiplex PCR assay. The amplified TCR beta libraries were sequenced on the Illumina HiSeq System as 87-base-pair reads. Concerning the study's data processing: Across the 500 to 700 repertoires, a later analysis counted some 80 million unique TCR beta chains, around 11 million of which were shared by at least two donors. Raw reads were error-corrected and collapsed into unique sequences with a nearest-neighbor algorithm that merged closely related sequences to remove PCR and sequencing errors. Alignment of CDR3 sequences to IMGT reference sequences was used to assign V, D and J gene segments. For a sequence to be retained, a match of at least six nucleotides was required to both a V gene segment and a J gene segment. A rearrangement was called productive if the CDR3 had no stop codons and remained in frame with V and J, and every other rearrangement was called non-productive. CDR3 was defined by IMGT convention, running from the second conserved V-encoded cysteine to the conserved J-encoded phenylalanine. The earlier analysis of around 640 of the donors excluded sequences that lacked an unambiguous match to a single V gene segment. An earlier analysis of 587 of the donors classified V segments as functional when productive rearrangements were above 56.7% and as segregating when the standard deviation between donors was above 5%. A statistical classification framework was built for diagnosing cytomegalovirus status from the catalog of TCR beta chain sequences. In a later analysis, V and J genes were assigned by comparing TCR nucleotide sequences against IMGT/GENE-DB human TR gene sequences. The TCRdist pipeline was used in a later analysis to assign CDR3 sequences and most-parsimonious VDJ recombination scenarios. In a later analysis, each TCR beta chain was defined by its CDR3 amino acid sequence together with its V-gene family, and reads lacking a unique V-gene family were excluded. As a way to deal with suspected cross-contamination and a sequencing artifact, a later analysis dropped 450 to 600 nucleotide sequences that were highly shared and had low generation probability. For each public chain, a later analysis derived a clonal expansion index from normalized ranks of inferred template counts within each repertoire. A later analysis computed generation probabilities with a VDJ recombination model fitted to out-of-frame rearrangements, and checked the results against IGoR. In a later analysis, TCR-TCR, TCR-HLA and TCR-CMV co-occurrence was scored with hypergeometric tests, and a repertoire-size bias correction was applied to TCR pairs. To estimate false discovery rates, a later analysis permuted the HLA or CMV assignments 20 times. In a later analysis, co-occurring TCRs were grouped using DBSCAN, with TCRdist sequence similarity added in when clustering inside HLA-allele-positive subsets. Co-occurrence clustering excluded repertoires with fewer than 30,000 or more than 120,000 public chains, plus five with anomalous nucleotide sharing. TCRdb obtained this table from immuneACCESS and retained in-frame rearrangements with V and J assigned. These tables miss some clones; where compared with another copy, unresolved V genes account for less than half of the shortfall, and the remainder is unexplained. V, J and clone size reflect that table, while D and trimming were determined from the DNA. The sample table holds approximately 120,000 clones, of which roughly 79% were seen once. Clones ranked in the top ten supply 7.7% of the sample.

Findings and caveats that apply to the study as a whole: In a later genetic analysis, fewer N-insertions in productive TCRs were reported among donors in an Asian-associated ancestry cluster than the 666-donor mean. A later analysis found that most CMV-associated TCR beta chains appeared HLA-restricted, with HLA associations seemingly driven largely by CMV exposure. At a false discovery rate of 0.05, a later analysis linked about 17,000 TCR beta sequences to specific HLA alleles. Compared with equally common non-associated chains, HLA-associated TCR beta chains in a later analysis were more clonally expanded and had lower generation probabilities. Linkage disequilibrium might explain the correlated functional status among segregating V segments, but an unknown experimental factor could not be ruled out. An earlier analysis of approximately 590 of the donors showed that most TCR beta V segments appeared in productive rearrangements either about 90% or about 30% of the time, which broadly matched IMGT annotations. An association between a missense DCLRE1C variant and V-gene and J-gene trimming of TCR beta chains was found in a later genetic analysis and replicated in an independent cohort. It was suggested by the authors that the approach could potentially be generalized to other disease states and immunological phenotypes. Strong co-occurrence of HLA alleles, especially DR and DQ, made assigning TCR associations to individual alleles difficult. A later analysis found that TCR association rates varied across HLA loci, with DRB1 alleles showing the most associated TCRs and HLA-C alleles the fewest. The classifier was reported to diagnose cytomegalovirus status with high specificity and sensitivity in both the original and validation cohorts. The sequencing pipeline was judged likely to have produced a cluster of highly shared sequence variants as a technical artifact. Because HLA typing was missing for some donors at each locus, association tests included only the typed subset. Only TCR beta chains were sequenced in this cohort, and the absence of alpha or paired-chain data limited detectable features. CMV serostatus was the only immune exposure information available for the cohort. A further reported finding was that TCR beta sequences accurately predicted the HLA-A and HLA-B alleles for most subjects in the first cohort. The 87-base-pair reads could not distinguish some IMGT-functional V segments, including TRBV6-2 and TRBV6-3, so those segments were excluded. Presence/absence analyses assumed roughly uniform sequencing depth across donors, an assumption that may not hold. Over 15 rarely observed V segments, including chromosome 9 orphons, were excluded from the earlier analysis of several hundred of the donors because counts were too low. The study gave a list of 150 to 200 TCR beta chains associated with cytomegalovirus. Most TCR sequences were seen in very few donors, while some public TCRs were found in many individuals. Several of the top co-occurrence clusters appeared to be linked to parvovirus B19, influenza, CMV and Epstein-Barr virus, according to a later analysis. In vitro tests confirmed that a few of the cytomegalovirus-associated TCR beta chains recognize cytomegalovirus antigens.

This chain joins TRBV5-1 to TRBJ2-7; 12 of the junction bases match TRBD1. Sequencing input: PBMCs. The clonotype was recovered from a woman aged 45 to 65 in good health and CMV-seropositive. In nucleotides, the sequence is TGCGCCAGCAGCTCATCCGGGACAGGGGGCGCCCCCTACGAGCAGTACTTC. It translates to CASSSSGTGGAPYEQYF.